The clone carrying this TCR beta chain showed up many times. The target antigen is unknown. This entry comes from a study of identical twins. Regarding the study as a whole: It was cross-sectional statistical analysis, not following the same donors, that the conclusions relied on. Surplus twin overlap in beta out-of-frame sequences was less pronounced. Abundant beta clonotypes from cord blood had fewer insertions, unlike memory repertoires, which showed none. Twin sharing of out-of-frame TCR alpha was underestimated by models in monozygotic pairs.

With 3 bases clipped from V and 0 bases from J, the junction kept 5 bases outside the gene matches. The CDR3 runs 16 residues. Germline lookup yields CDR1 DFQATT and CDR2 SNEGSKA (reference sequence). TCRdb redid the calling of the 5' RACE reads with MiXCR, one entry per CDR3 protein. The sample records around 1.7 million distinct CDR3 sequences, roughly a third being singletons. The sequenced sample was cord blood. The chain carries TRBV20-1 and TRBJ2-7; 13 bases are a match to TRBD2. The receptor's source is a newborn girl in good health. The CDR3 here is CSARELAGGSSYEQYF. In nucleotides, the CDR3 is TGCAGTGCTAGGGAACTAGCGGGGGGGAGCTCCTACGAGCAGTACTTC.